This TCR beta chain was documented in a study of identical twins. TCRdb reanalysed the 5' RACE reads using MiXCR and keeps one entry per CDR3 protein. The table shows roughly 1.6 million distinct CDR3 sequences, with roughly 35% occurring only once. Germline CDR1 DFQATT, CDR2 SNEGSKA (reference sequence). V was cut by 3 bases and J by 0 bases, with 7 bases left in between. The CDR3 runs to 13 residues. The sample comprised cord blood. The genes are TRBV20-1 and TRBJ2-3; D uncertain. This sequence was found in a newborn girl in good health. The CDR3 sequence is CSASLISTDTQYF. Here the CDR3 DNA reads TGCAGTGCTAGTTTGATTAGCACAGATACGCAGTATTTT.